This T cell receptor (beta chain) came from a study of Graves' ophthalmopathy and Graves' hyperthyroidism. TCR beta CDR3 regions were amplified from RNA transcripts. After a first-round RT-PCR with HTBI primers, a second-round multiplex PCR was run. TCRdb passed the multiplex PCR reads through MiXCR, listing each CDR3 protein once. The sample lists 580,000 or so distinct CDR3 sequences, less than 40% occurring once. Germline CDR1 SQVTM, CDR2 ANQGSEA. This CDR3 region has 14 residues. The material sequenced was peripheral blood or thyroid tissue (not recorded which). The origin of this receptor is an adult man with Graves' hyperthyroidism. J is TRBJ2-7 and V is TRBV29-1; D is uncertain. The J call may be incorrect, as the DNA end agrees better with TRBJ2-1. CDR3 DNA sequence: TGCAGCGTTGAAGGGCTACCCACCCTTGAAGAGCAGTTCTTC. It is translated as CSVEGLPTLEEQFF.